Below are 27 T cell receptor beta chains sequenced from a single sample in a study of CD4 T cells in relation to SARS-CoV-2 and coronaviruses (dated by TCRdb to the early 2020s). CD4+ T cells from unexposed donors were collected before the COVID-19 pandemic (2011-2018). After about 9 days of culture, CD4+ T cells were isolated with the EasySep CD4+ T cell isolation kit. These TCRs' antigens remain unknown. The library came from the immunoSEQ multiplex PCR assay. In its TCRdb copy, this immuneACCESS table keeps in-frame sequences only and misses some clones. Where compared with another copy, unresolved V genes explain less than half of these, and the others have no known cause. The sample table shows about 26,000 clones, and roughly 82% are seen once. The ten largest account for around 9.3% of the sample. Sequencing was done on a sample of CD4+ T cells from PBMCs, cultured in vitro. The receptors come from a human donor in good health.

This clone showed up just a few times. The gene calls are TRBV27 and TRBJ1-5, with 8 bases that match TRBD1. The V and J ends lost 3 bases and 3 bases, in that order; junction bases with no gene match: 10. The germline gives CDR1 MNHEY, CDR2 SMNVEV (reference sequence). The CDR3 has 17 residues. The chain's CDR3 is CASSLLAGTGTNQPQHF. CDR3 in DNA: TGTGCCAGCAGTTTGCTCGCCGGGACAGGTACCAATCAGCCCCAGCATTTT.

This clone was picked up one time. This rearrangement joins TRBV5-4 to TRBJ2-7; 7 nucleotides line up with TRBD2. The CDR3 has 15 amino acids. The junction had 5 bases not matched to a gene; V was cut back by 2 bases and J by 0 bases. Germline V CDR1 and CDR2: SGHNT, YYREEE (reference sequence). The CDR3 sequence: CASSFGLADSYEQYF. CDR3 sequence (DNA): TGTGCCAGCAGCTTCGGTCTAGCGGACTCCTACGAGCAGTACTTC.

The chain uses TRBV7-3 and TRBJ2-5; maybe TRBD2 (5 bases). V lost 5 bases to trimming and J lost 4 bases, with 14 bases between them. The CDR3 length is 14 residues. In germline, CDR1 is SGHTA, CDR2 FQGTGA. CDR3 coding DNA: TGTGCCAGCAGCGTGTCCGGGGTCGGAGAGACCCAGTACTTC. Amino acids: CASSVSGVGETQYF.

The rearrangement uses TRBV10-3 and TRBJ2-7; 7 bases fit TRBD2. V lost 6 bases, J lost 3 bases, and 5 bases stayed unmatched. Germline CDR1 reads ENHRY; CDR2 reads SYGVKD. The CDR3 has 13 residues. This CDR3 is CAIRAGTNYEQYF. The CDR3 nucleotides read TGTGCCATCAGAGCCGGGACTAACTACGAGCAGTACTTC.

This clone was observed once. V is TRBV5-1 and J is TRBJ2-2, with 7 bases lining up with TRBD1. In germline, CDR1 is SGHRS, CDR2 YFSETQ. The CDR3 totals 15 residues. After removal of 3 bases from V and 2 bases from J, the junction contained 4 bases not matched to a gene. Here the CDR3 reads CASSWGQTNTGELFF. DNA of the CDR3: TGCGCCAGCAGCTGGGGACAGACAAACACCGGGGAGCTGTTTTTT.

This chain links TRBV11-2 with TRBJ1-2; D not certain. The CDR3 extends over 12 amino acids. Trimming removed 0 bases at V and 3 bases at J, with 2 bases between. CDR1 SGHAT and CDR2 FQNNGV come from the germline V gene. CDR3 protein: CASSLEYYGYTF. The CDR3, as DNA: TGTGCCAGCAGCTTAGAATACTATGGCTACACCTTC.

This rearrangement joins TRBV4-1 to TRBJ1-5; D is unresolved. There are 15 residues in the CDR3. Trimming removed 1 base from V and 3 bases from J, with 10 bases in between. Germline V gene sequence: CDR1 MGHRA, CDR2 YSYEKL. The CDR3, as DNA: TGCGCCAGCAGCCAAGGGTGGGGTATCAATCAGCCCCAGCATTTT. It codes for CASSQGWGINQPQHF.

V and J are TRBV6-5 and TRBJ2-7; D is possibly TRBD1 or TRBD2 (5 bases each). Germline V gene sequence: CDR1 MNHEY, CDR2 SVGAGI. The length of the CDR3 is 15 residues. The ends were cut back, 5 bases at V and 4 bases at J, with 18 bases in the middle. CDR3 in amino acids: CASSPGLRDGYEQYF. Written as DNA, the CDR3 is TGTGCCAGCAGTCCCGGCCTCCGGGACGGGTACGAGCAGTACTTC.

DNA for the CDR3: TGTGCCAGCAGTTACCCGGGACAGGGCATGAACACTGAAGCTTTCTTT. It yields the protein CASSYPGQGMNTEAFF. V gene TRBV6-5 combines with J gene TRBJ1-1; 9 positions agree with TRBD1. V shed 2 bases and J 0 bases; nucleotides not matched to a gene: 4. The CDR3 runs 16 residues. Germline loops: CDR1 MNHEY, CDR2 SVGAGI.

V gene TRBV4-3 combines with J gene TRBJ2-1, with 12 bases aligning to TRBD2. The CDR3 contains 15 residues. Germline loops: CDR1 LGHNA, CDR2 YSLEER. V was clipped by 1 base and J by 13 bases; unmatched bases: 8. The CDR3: CASSQAGLAGGNQFF. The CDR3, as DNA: TGCGCCAGCAGCCAAGCGGGACTAGCGGGCGGGAATCAGTTCTTC.

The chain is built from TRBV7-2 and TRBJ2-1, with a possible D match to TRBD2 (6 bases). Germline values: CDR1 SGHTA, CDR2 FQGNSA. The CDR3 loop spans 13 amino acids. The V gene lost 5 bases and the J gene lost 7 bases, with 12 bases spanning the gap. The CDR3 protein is CASSRPTRNEQFF. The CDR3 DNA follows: TGTGCCAGCAGCCGACCGACTAGGAATGAGCAGTTCTTC.

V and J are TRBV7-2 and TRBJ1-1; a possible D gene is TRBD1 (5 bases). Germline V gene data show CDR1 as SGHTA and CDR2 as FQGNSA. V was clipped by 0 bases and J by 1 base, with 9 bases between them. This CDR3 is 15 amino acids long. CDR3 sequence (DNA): TGTGCCAGCAGCTTAGCGATGGGGACGAACACTGAAGCTTTCTTT. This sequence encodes CASSLAMGTNTEAFF.

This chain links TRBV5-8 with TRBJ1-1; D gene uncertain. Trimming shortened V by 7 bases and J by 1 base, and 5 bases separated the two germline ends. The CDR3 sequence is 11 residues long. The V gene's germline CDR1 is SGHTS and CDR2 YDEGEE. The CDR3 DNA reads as TGTGCCAGCGGACGGAACACTGAAGCTTTCTTT. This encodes CASGRNTEAFF. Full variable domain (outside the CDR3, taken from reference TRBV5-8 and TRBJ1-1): EAGVTQSPTHLIKTRGQQATLRCSPISGHTSVYWYQQALGLGLQFLLWYDEGEERNRGNFPPRFSGRQFPNYSSELNVNALELEDSALYLCASGRNTEAFFGQGTRLTVV.

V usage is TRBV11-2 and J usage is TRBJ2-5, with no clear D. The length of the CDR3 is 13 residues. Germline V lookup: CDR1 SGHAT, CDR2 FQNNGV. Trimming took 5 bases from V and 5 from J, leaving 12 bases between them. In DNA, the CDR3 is TGTGCCAGCAGCCCCGGATTGGGGGAGACCCAGTACTTC. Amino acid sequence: CASSPGLGETQYF. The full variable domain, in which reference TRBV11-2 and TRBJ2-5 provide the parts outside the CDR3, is EAGVAQSPRYKIIEKRQSVAFWCNPISGHATLYWYQQILGQGPKLLIQFQNNGVVDDSQLPKDRFSAERLKGVDSTLKIQPAKLEDSAVYLCASSPGLGETQYFGPGTRLLVL.

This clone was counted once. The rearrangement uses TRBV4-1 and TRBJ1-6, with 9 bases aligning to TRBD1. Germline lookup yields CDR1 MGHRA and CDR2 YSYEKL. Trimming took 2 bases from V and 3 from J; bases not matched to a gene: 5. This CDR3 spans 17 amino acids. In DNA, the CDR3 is TGCGCCAGCAGCCAATTAACAGGGGGCGTCTATAATTCACCCCTCCACTTT. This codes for CASSQLTGGVYNSPLHF.

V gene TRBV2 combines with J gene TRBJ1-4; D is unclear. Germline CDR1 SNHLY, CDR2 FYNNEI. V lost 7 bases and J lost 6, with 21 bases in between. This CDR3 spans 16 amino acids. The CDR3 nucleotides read TGTGCCAGCACTTCGGACGTAGGACGGGGTTATGAAAAACTGTTTTTT. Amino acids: CASTSDVGRGYEKLFF.

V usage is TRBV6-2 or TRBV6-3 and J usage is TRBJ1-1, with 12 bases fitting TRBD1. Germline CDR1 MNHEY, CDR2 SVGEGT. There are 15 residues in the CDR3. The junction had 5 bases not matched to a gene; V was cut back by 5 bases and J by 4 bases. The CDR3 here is CASSQRDRGPTEAFF. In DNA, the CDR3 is TGTGCCAGCAGTCAACGGGACAGGGGGCCCACTGAAGCTTTCTTT.

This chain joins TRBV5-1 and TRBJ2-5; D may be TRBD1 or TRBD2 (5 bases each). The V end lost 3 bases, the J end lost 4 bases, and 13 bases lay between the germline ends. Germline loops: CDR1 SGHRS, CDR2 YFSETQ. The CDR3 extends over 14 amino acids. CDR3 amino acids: CASSWGRVRETQYF. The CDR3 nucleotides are TGCGCCAGCAGCTGGGGACGGGTACGAGAGACCCAGTACTTC.

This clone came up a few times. In DNA form, the CDR3 reads TGCGCCAGCAGCTTGGCCCCACAGTCCATGAACACTGAAGCTTTCTTT. This translates into CASSLAPQSMNTEAFF. The chain recombines TRBV5-1 with TRBJ1-1; the D is unclear. The CDR3 consists of 16 residues. With 0 bases removed from V and 0 bases from J, the gap between germline ends came to 12 bases. Germline values: CDR1 SGHRS, CDR2 YFSETQ.

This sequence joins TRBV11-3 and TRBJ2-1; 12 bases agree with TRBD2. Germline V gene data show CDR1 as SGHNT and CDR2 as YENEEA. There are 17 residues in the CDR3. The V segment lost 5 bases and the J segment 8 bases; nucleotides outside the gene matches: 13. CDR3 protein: CASSLGRWTSGIHEQFF. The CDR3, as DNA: TGTGCCAGCAGCCTGGGCCGTTGGACTAGCGGGATCCATGAGCAGTTCTTC.

CDR3 in amino acids: CASSPDRGDGANVLTF. CDR3 bases: TGCGCCAGCAGCCCGGACAGGGGAGATGGGGCCAACGTCCTGACTTTC. This chain uses TRBV5-1 with TRBJ2-6, with 9 bases matching TRBD1. This CDR3 contains 16 residues. From germline, CDR1 is SGHRS and CDR2 YFSETQ. V was clipped by 4 bases and J by 3 bases; unmatched bases: 5.

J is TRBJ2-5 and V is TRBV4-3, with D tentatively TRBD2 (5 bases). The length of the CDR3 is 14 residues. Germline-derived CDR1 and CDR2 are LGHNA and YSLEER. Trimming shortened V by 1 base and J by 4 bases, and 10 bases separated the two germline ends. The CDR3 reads CASSQGGRGETQYF. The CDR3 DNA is TGCGCCAGCAGCCAAGGGGGTCGGGGAGAGACCCAGTACTTC.

CDR3: CASSRLGGGLGYNEQFF. As DNA, the CDR3 is TGTGCCAGCAGTCGCCTAGGGGGGGGCCTTGGTTACAATGAGCAGTTCTTC. V usage is TRBV6-2 or TRBV6-3 and J usage is TRBJ2-1, with D maybe TRBD2 (7 bases). The CDR3 sequence is 17 residues long. Germline V CDR1 and CDR2: MNHEY, SVGEGT. The ends were cut back, 5 bases at V and 4 bases at J, with 21 bases in the middle.

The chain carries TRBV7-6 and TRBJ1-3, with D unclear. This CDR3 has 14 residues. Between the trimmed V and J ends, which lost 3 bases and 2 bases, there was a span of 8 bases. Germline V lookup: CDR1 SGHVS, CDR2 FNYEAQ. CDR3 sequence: CASSLRQTGNTIYF. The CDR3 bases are TGTGCCAGCAGCTTGCGGCAAACTGGAAACACCATATATTTT.

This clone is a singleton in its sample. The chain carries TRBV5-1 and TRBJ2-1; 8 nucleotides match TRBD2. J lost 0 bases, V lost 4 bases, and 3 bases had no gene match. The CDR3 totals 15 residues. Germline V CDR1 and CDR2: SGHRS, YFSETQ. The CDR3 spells CASSPSGSSYNEQFF. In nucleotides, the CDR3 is TGCGCCAGCAGCCCAAGCGGGAGCTCCTACAATGAGCAGTTCTTC.

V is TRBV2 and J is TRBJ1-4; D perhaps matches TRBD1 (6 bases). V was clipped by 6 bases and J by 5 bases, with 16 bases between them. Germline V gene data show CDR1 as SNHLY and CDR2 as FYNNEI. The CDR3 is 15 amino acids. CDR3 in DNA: TGTGCCAGCAGGTACATGCAGGGGTTGAATGAAAAACTGTTTTTT. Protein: CASRYMQGLNEKLFF.

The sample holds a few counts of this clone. The CDR3: CASSQLAGGGANTGELFF. The CDR3 DNA follows: TGTGCCAGCAGCCAACTAGCGGGAGGAGGCGCGAACACCGGGGAGCTGTTTTTT. The rearrangement uses TRBV4-2 and TRBJ2-2, with 11 positions matching TRBD2. CDR3 length: 18 amino acids. The V and J ends lost 2 bases and 0 bases, in that order; junction bases with no gene match: 5. Germline assignment: CDR1 LGHNA and CDR2 YNFKEQ.